Following are 18 T cell receptor beta chains from one sample sequenced in a study of shared clonotypes between healthy human individuals. The data were produced by immunoSEQ multiplex PCR, yet TCRdb's version contains in-frame clones alone and is incomplete. The repertoire holds roughly 2.5 million clones, with 85% to 95% as singletons. The sequenced sample consisted of naive CD4+ T cells sorted from blood. Subset here: CD45RA+ positively selected. All receptors come from a man between 18 and 29 years old in good health.

Concerning this clone: The sample contains more than one DNA sequence encoding this CDR3. This rearrangement joins TRBV6-1 to TRBJ2-4; D is undetermined. The CDR3 is 13 residues long. CDR1 is MNHNS, CDR2 SASEGT, per germline. Trimming stripped 7 bases from V and 0 bases from J, with 7 bases between. DNA for the CDR3: TGTGCCAGCACAGATCTAGCCAAAAACATTCAGTACTTC. Amino acids: CASTDLAKNIQYF.

The J gene is TRBJ2-1, the V gene TRBV29-1; TRBD2 might be the D (6 bases). Per germline, CDR1 SQVTM and CDR2 ANQGSEA. CDR3 length: 12 amino acids. The ends were cut back, 5 bases at V and 4 bases at J, with 9 bases in the middle. Here the CDR3 DNA reads TGCAGCGTTCGGACTACTTACAATGAGCAGTTCTTC. Its protein is CSVRTTYNEQFF.

About this clone: Other DNA sequences in this sample translate to the same CDR3. J is TRBJ2-3 and V is TRBV7-2; weak D call: TRBD1 (6 bases). The CDR3 runs to 14 residues. Trimming took off 5 bases at V and 3 bases at J, with 12 bases between the two ends. Germline-derived CDR1 and CDR2 are SGHTA and FQGNSA. The CDR3 bases are TGTGCCAGCAGCCCCTCCAGGGGAACAGATACGCAGTATTTT. Protein product: CASSPSRGTDTQYF.

CDR3 loop: CAWSESGPGAFF. DNA of the CDR3: TGTGCCTGGAGTGAGTCAGGGCCCGGAGCTTTCTTT. The rearrangement uses TRBV30 and TRBJ1-1, with D possibly TRBD1 on 5 matching bases. This CDR3 comprises 12 residues. Germline V gives CDR1 GTSNPN, CDR2 SVGIG (reference sequence). V lost 1 base, J lost 10 bases, and 13 bases lay in between.

This chain connects TRBV7-9 to TRBJ2-3; 11 nucleotides match TRBD2. Germline V gene data show CDR1 as SEHNR and CDR2 as FQNEAQ (reference sequence). The CDR3 covers 18 residues. The J segment lost 3 bases and the V segment lost 0 bases, leaving 8 bases of the junction unmatched. This CDR3 reads CASSLAGETSGRTDTQYF. In nucleotides, the CDR3 is TGTGCCAGCAGCTTAGCGGGGGAAACTAGCGGGAGAACAGATACGCAGTATTTT.

This chain links TRBV27 with TRBJ2-7; no clear D. CDR3 length equals 15 residues. V dropped 2 bases and J dropped 4 bases, with 15 bases sitting between them. Germline-derived CDR1 and CDR2 are MNHEY and SMNVEV (reference sequence). This CDR3 is CASSLGRLGNYEQYF. The CDR3 nucleotides read TGTGCCAGCAGTTTAGGAAGACTGGGGAATTACGAGCAGTACTTC.

V and J are TRBV6-1 and TRBJ1-3, with 8 nucleotides matching TRBD1. Trimming cost V 6 bases and J 4 bases; bases outside gene matches: 8. The CDR3 totals 15 residues. Germline CDR1 is MNHNS and CDR2 is SASEGT. The CDR3 region has the DNA TGTGCCAGCAGACCGGGACAGGTTTCAGGAAACACCATATATTTT. This gives the protein CASRPGQVSGNTIYF.

This CDR3 reads CASSELDFQSTDTQYF. The CDR3 nucleotides are TGTGCCAGCAGTGAATTGGATTTCCAAAGCACAGATACGCAGTATTTT. V and J are TRBV2 and TRBJ2-3, with D unresolved. The V and J ends lost 2 bases and 0 bases respectively, with 12 bases between them. The length of the CDR3 is 16 residues. CDR1 SNHLY and CDR2 FYNNEI come from the germline V gene.

The genes are TRBV5-5 and TRBJ1-5, with 12 bases matching TRBD1. V lost 0 bases and J lost 4; bases outside the gene matches: 11. The CDR3 covers 19 residues. CDR1 is SGHKS, CDR2 YYEKEE, per germline (reference sequence). The CDR3 sequence: CASSLGPGTGGSFNQPQHF. In nucleotides, the CDR3 is TGTGCCAGCAGCTTGGGCCCCGGGACAGGGGGCAGTTTTAATCAGCCCCAGCATTTT.

V and J are TRBV5-4 and TRBJ2-1, with a tentative D call TRBD2 (6 bases). The germline V gene has CDR1 SGHNT and CDR2 YYREEE (reference sequence). The V end was cut by 5 bases, the J end by 4 bases, with 16 bases between. The length of the CDR3 is 15 residues. The CDR3, as DNA: TGTGCCAGCAGACAACCGGGACGGGAGTACAATGAGCAGTTCTTC. As protein: CASRQPGREYNEQFF.

This sequence joins TRBV2 and TRBJ2-1; a weak D match, TRBD1 (6 bases). CDR1 is SNHLY and CDR2 is FYNNEI in the germline V gene. V was clipped by 8 bases and J by 10 bases, with 27 bases between them. This CDR3 region has 16 residues. CDR3 amino acids: CASVIGVIRSGDEQFF. The CDR3 DNA reads TGTGCCAGCGTAATCGGGGTAATCCGGTCAGGGGACGAGCAGTTCTTC.

The J gene is TRBJ2-3, the V gene TRBV7-9, with TRBD2 identical over 7 bases. The length of the CDR3 is 15 residues. Germline loops: CDR1 SEHNR, CDR2 FQNEAQ (reference sequence). V lost 5 bases to trimming and J lost 4 bases; unmatched junction nucleotides: 9. The CDR3 DNA follows: TGTGCCAGCAGCAGTCGGACTAGACTGGCAGATACGCAGTATTTT. Translation gives CASSSRTRLADTQYF.

V usage is TRBV9 and J usage is TRBJ2-3; 7 bases fit TRBD1. The CDR3 has 15 amino acids. Looked up from germline, CDR1 is SGDLS and CDR2 is YYNGEE. With V trimmed by 4 bases and J by 2 bases, 7 bases remained unmatched. DNA for the CDR3: TGTGCCAGCAGCCCTCGGGACAGTCACACAGATACGCAGTATTTT. It codes for CASSPRDSHTDTQYF.

V and J are TRBV7-2 and TRBJ2-1, with a tentative D call TRBD2 (6 bases). The CDR3 totals 14 residues. Between the trimmed V and J ends, which lost 0 bases and 9 bases, there was a span of 12 bases. CDR1 is SGHTA, CDR2 FQGNSA, per germline. The CDR3 region has the DNA TGTGCCAGCAGCTTAGCGGGAGGTAAGCGTGAGCAGTTCTTC. Its translation: CASSLAGGKREQFF.

The V gene is TRBV6-5, the J gene TRBJ2-3; D is possibly TRBD1 or TRBD2 (5 bases each). The CDR3 sequence is 16 residues long. V gave up 0 bases and J gave up 2 bases, with 12 bases separating them. Germline V gene sequence: CDR1 MNHEY, CDR2 SVGAGI. The CDR3 DNA follows: TGTGCCAGCAGTTACTCGAAGGGGAGTACCACAGATACGCAGTATTTT. This sequence encodes CASSYSKGSTTDTQYF.

The chain joins TRBV9 to TRBJ1-2, with TRBD1 identical over 10 bases. V was clipped by 4 bases and J by 8 bases; unmatched bases: 8. This CDR3 contains 14 residues. Germline loops: CDR1 SGDLS, CDR2 YYNGEE. The CDR3 is CASSWGQGSRGYTF. The CDR3 DNA follows: TGTGCCAGCAGCTGGGGACAGGGGTCGAGGGGCTACACCTTC.

This rearrangement joins TRBV12-5 to TRBJ2-2, with 11 bases aligning to TRBD1. V was clipped by 9 bases and J by 5 bases; unmatched bases: 8. Germline V gene data show CDR1 as LGHNT and CDR2 as FRNRAP. The CDR3 runs 15 residues. CDR3 sequence reads: CASRGGQGVTGELFF. The CDR3 DNA reads as TGTGCTAGCCGAGGGGGACAGGGGGTTACCGGGGAGCTGTTTTTT.

The gene calls are TRBV10-3 and TRBJ2-3; no clear D gene. The CDR3 extends over 15 amino acids. V lost 3 bases to trimming and J lost 6 bases, with 16 bases between them. Germline V gene sequence: CDR1 ENHRY, CDR2 SYGVKD. The CDR3 nucleotides are TGTGCCATCAGTGACATTCTTAGCTCTTCGGATACGCAGTATTTT. Protein sequence: CAISDILSSSDTQYF.